One sample yielded the 9 T cell receptor beta chains listed below, sequenced in a study of beta chain features in type 1 diabetes. Study results and caveats: All four CD4+ subsets of Type 1 diabetes patients contained TCRB CDR3s that were moderately but significantly shorter.

All of the isolated RNA was reverse transcribed, so expressed TCRB transcripts were sequenced. The data were produced by immunoSEQ multiplex PCR, yet TCRdb's version contains in-frame clones alone and is incomplete. The repertoire holds about 700,000 clones, with roughly 12% as singletons. Their specific antigens are unknown. The sample consisted of naive CD4+ T cells from blood. The receptors originated from a man between 18 and 35 years old with type 1 diabetes.

This clone turned up a few times. This chain connects TRBV18 to TRBJ2-7; either TRBD1 or TRBD2 may fit D (5 bases each). From germline, CDR1 is KGHSH and CDR2 LQKENI. The CDR3 length is 14 residues. V was shortened by 3 bases and J by 3 bases, with 12 bases between the two germline ends. CDR3 region: CASSPGTVDYEQYF. CDR3 in DNA: TGTGCCAGCTCACCGGGGACGGTAGACTACGAGCAGTACTTC.

The J gene is TRBJ2-7, the V gene TRBV30; 11 bases agree with TRBD1. The V and J ends lost 4 bases and 4 bases, in that order; junction bases with no gene match: 12. This CDR3 region has 16 residues. Germline lookup yields CDR1 GTSNPN and CDR2 SVGIG (reference sequence). The CDR3, as DNA: TGTGCCTGGACCAGACCCCCGGGACAGGGGGTTTACGAGCAGTACTTC. It yields the protein CAWTRPPGQGVYEQYF.

For the CDR3, the DNA is TGTGCCAGCAGCAAACTTCGGACAGCTAAGTTTGAAGCTTTCTTT. Amino acid sequence: CASSKLRTAKFEAFF. The chain uses TRBV21-1 and TRBJ1-1; the D call TRBD1 from the table was never checked on the DNA. TRBV21-1 is an annotated pseudogene. This CDR3 has 15 amino acids.

The chain recombines TRBV7-9 with TRBJ1-5; D is possibly TRBD1 (6 bases). The V end lost 5 bases, the J end lost 0 bases, and 14 bases lay between the germline ends. The CDR3 covers 16 residues. CDR1 and CDR2 from the germline V gene are SEHNR and FQNEAQ (reference sequence). Here the CDR3 reads CASSSGGRDSNQPQHF. Here the CDR3 DNA reads TGTGCCAGCAGCAGTGGGGGCCGCGATAGCAATCAGCCCCAGCATTTT.

In DNA form, the CDR3 reads TGCGCCAGCAGCTTGGCCGGGACAGCATACACAGATACGCAGTATTTT. Translation gives CASSLAGTAYTDTQYF. The rearrangement uses TRBV5-1 and TRBJ2-3, with TRBD1 matching over 7 bases. The CDR3 extends over 16 amino acids. Germline values: CDR1 SGHRS, CDR2 YFSETQ. V dropped 0 bases and J dropped 2; count of bases not matched to a gene: 6.

V usage is TRBV4-1 and J usage is TRBJ2-3; a weak D match, TRBD2 (6 bases). The CDR3 runs 15 residues. Germline V gives CDR1 MGHRA, CDR2 YSYEKL. With 3 bases removed from V and 2 bases from J, the gap between germline ends came to 12 bases. CDR3 protein: CASSHSGLTTDTQYF. CDR3 coding DNA: TGCGCCAGCAGCCATTCCGGACTAACCACAGATACGCAGTATTTT.

J is TRBJ2-2 and V is TRBV2, with a tentative D call TRBD1 (6 bases). The V end lost 8 bases, the J end lost 6 bases, and 13 bases lay between the germline ends. Germline-derived CDR1 and CDR2 are SNHLY and FYNNEI. The CDR3 has 13 residues. The CDR3 region is CASQQGLSGELFF. CDR3 nucleotides: TGTGCCAGCCAGCAGGGGCTCTCCGGGGAGCTGTTTTTT.

Details on this clone: This same CDR3 is encoded by further DNA sequences in the sample. The chain links TRBV5-1 to TRBJ2-3; D remains unclear. Germline values: CDR1 SGHRS, CDR2 YFSETQ. This CDR3 has 11 residues. Deletions cut 7 bases from V and 2 bases from J, with 5 bases between. The CDR3 loop is CASGNTDTQYF. The CDR3 DNA sequence: TGCGCCAGCGGCAACACAGATACGCAGTATTTT.

This clone showed up just a few times. This chain connects TRBV18 to TRBJ2-7; 9 nucleotides match TRBD1. The junction had 6 bases not matched to a gene; V was cut back by 0 bases and J by 6 bases. Germline-derived CDR1 and CDR2 are KGHSH and LQKENI. This CDR3 is 15 amino acids long. DNA of the CDR3: TGTGCCAGCTCACCACCGCCGGGACAGGGCCGCGAGCAGTACTTC. Translation: CASSPPPGQGREQYF.